What follows are 25 T cell receptor beta chains derived from one specimen sequenced in a study of cytomegalovirus exposure and HLA in healthy donors. TCRdb's copy holds only in-frame clones and misses some; the assay was immunoSEQ multiplex PCR. The profile covers more than 65,000 clones, with 85% to 95% appearing a single time and 0.65% to 0.7% taken by the ten largest. The sample was PBMCs. These receptors all come from a man aged 18 to 30 in good health and CMV-seronegative.

Here the CDR3 DNA reads TGTGCCAGCAGCATAGATGGGGCCGCCCTCACTGAAGCTTTCTTT. This codes for CASSIDGAALTEAFF. This sequence joins TRBV7-2 and TRBJ1-1; TRBD1 might be the D (5 bases). Between the trimmed V and J ends, which lost 5 bases and 4 bases, there was a span of 17 bases. This CDR3 comprises 15 residues. Germline V gene lookup returns CDR1 SGHTA and CDR2 FQGNSA.

J is TRBJ2-7 and V is TRBV6-5, with D maybe TRBD1 (7 bases). The CDR3 loop spans 15 amino acids. Looked up from germline, CDR1 is MNHEY and CDR2 is SVGAGI. V was trimmed by 2 bases and J by 4 bases, leaving 15 bases between them. CDR3 bases: TGTGCCAGCAGTTACGGCGGGACAGTACTTTACGAGCAGTACTTC. This codes for CASSYGGTVLYEQYF.

The V and J genes are TRBV7-2 and TRBJ1-6; the match to TRBD1 covers 8 bases. The CDR3 contains 16 residues. CDR1 is SGHTA, CDR2 FQGNSA, per germline. The V and J ends lost 5 bases and 6 bases, in that order; junction bases with no gene match: 9. Here the CDR3 reads CASSPQWTGPNSPLHF. The CDR3 nucleotides read TGTGCCAGCAGCCCCCAATGGACAGGGCCTAATTCACCCCTCCACTTT. Full variable domain (remainder filled in from reference TRBV7-2 and TRBJ1-6): GAGVSQSPSNKVTEKGKDVELRCDPISGHTALYWYRQSLGQGLEFLIYFQGNSAPDKSGLPSDRFSAERTGGSVSTLTIQRTQQEDSAVYLCASSPQWTGPNSPLHFGNGTRLTVT.

This rearrangement joins TRBV4-2 to TRBJ2-7, with 10 nucleotides matching TRBD2. The CDR3 totals 16 residues. Germline V gives CDR1 LGHNA, CDR2 YNFKEQ. Trimming cost V 0 bases and J 5 bases; bases outside gene matches: 7. The CDR3, as DNA: TGTGCCAGCAGCCAAGATCGGGCTAGCGGGAGCGACGAGCAGTACTTC. This sequence encodes CASSQDRASGSDEQYF.

The chain joins TRBV7-2 to TRBJ1-6; no clear D gene. The CDR3 spans 15 residues. The V end was cut by 1 base, the J end by 9 bases, with 13 bases between. Germline V gene lookup returns CDR1 SGHTA and CDR2 FQGNSA. Here the CDR3 reads CASSLVNPRVSPLHF. The CDR3, as DNA: TGTGCCAGCAGCTTAGTAAACCCGAGGGTTTCACCCCTCCACTTT.

The chain couples TRBV19 to TRBJ1-5; 8 nucleotides align to TRBD1. The CDR3 has 17 residues. CDR1 and CDR2 (germline): LNHDA, SQIVND (reference sequence). V lost 3 bases to trimming and J lost 3 bases; unmatched junction nucleotides: 10. The CDR3 nucleotides are TGTGCCAGTAGTATTCCCCTCGGACAGGGTTTCAATCAGCCCCAGCATTTT. This encodes CASSIPLGQGFNQPQHF.

The rearrangement uses TRBV7-3 and TRBJ2-7, with 8 bases that match TRBD2. Trimming at V came to 5 bases and at J to 6 bases, leaving 6 bases not matched to a gene. There are 13 residues in the CDR3. The V gene's germline CDR1 is SGHTA and CDR2 FQGTGA. CDR3 region: CASSRIAGSEQYF. The DNA of the CDR3 is TGTGCCAGCAGCAGAATAGCGGGAAGCGAGCAGTACTTC.

This clone was seen a single time. The chain links TRBV29-1 to TRBJ2-7, with D tentatively TRBD1 (7 bases). The CDR3 runs 13 residues. The V end lost 5 bases, the J end lost 1 base, and 12 bases lay between the germline ends. Germline V CDR1 and CDR2: SQVTM, ANQGSEA. The CDR3, as DNA: TGCAGCGTTAACAGGGGAGGATCCTACGAGCAGTACTTC. As protein: CSVNRGGSYEQYF.

This clone was detected only once. V usage is TRBV6-6 and J usage is TRBJ1-2; the match to TRBD1 covers 7 bases. This CDR3 comprises 13 residues. Germline V gene sequence: CDR1 MNHNY, CDR2 SVGAGI (reference sequence). Unmatched junction bases numbered 2, after V lost 2 bases and J lost 5 bases. The CDR3: CASSYVQGYGYTF. DNA for the CDR3: TGTGCCAGCAGTTACGTACAGGGGTATGGCTACACCTTC.

V and J are TRBV27 and TRBJ2-1; TRBD2 agrees at 11 bases. The ends lost 5 bases at V and 8 bases at J; junction bases unmatched: 11. CDR1 and CDR2 from the germline V gene are MNHEY and SMNVEV (reference sequence). There are 16 residues in the CDR3. CDR3 protein: CASSRYSGRELDEQFF. CDR3 in DNA: TGTGCCAGCAGTCGCTATAGCGGGAGGGAACTGGATGAGCAGTTCTTC.

This chain links TRBV5-1 with TRBJ2-3; TRBD2 aligns across 14 bases. The germline CDR1 and CDR2 sequences are SGHRS and YFSETQ. With V trimmed by 3 bases and J by 5 bases, 8 bases remained unmatched. This CDR3 comprises 17 residues. The CDR3 DNA follows: TGCGCCAGCAGCTGGGGACTAGCGGGGGCAGTGGGAGATACGCAGTATTTT. Translation: CASSWGLAGAVGDTQYF.

This chain connects TRBV19 to TRBJ2-7; possibly TRBD2 for D (6 bases). V shed 4 bases and J shed 7 bases, with 8 bases lying between them. Germline CDR1 reads LNHDA; CDR2 reads SQIVND (reference sequence). This CDR3 has 11 residues. CDR3 in amino acids: CASSRAGEQYF. The CDR3 coding sequence is TGTGCCAGTAGTAGGGCGGGGGAGCAGTACTTC.

V and J are TRBV5-4 and TRBJ1-4; D is undetermined. CDR1 and CDR2 from the germline V gene are SGHNT and YYREEE (reference sequence). V was cut by 2 bases and J by 8 bases, with 13 bases left in between. The CDR3 contains 14 residues. The CDR3 region is CASSLWPRKEKLFF. The CDR3 coding sequence is TGTGCCAGCAGCTTATGGCCCCGCAAGGAAAAACTGTTTTTT.

This clone was seen a single time. This sequence joins TRBV11-3 and TRBJ2-1, with 12 bases identical to TRBD2. Germline V gives CDR1 SGHNT, CDR2 YENEEA. J lost 8 bases, V lost 4 bases, and 9 bases had no gene match. The CDR3 consists of 16 residues. Here the CDR3 DNA reads TGTGCCAGCAGCTCAGGGGCGACTAGCGGGAGTTATGAGCAGTTCTTC. Amino acids: CASSSGATSGSYEQFF. Full variable domain (missing parts from reference TRBV11-3 and TRBJ2-1): EAGVVQSPRYKIIEKKQPVAFWCNPISGHNTLYWYLQNLGQGPELLIRYENEEAVDDSQLPKDRFSAERLKGVDSTLKIQPAELGDSAVYLCASSSGATSGSYEQFFGPGTRLTVL.

The chain carries TRBV19 and TRBJ2-7, with D perhaps matching TRBD1 (5 bases). V gave up 1 base and J gave up 3 bases, with 10 bases separating them. The CDR3 runs 14 residues. Germline assignment: CDR1 LNHDA and CDR2 SQIVND (reference sequence). The CDR3 nucleotides read TGTGCCAGTAGTATAGTTGACAGTTACTACGAGCAGTACTTC. Its translation is CASSIVDSYYEQYF. The full variable domain, its missing parts supplied by reference TRBV19 and TRBJ2-7, is DGGITQSPKYLFRKEGQNVTLSCEQNLNHDAMYWYRQDPGQGLRLIYYSQIVNDFQKGDIAEGYSVSREKKESFPLTVTSAQKNPTAFYLCASSIVDSYYEQYFGPGTRLTVT.

This chain uses TRBV7-3 with TRBJ2-1; TRBD1 aligns across 10 bases. The J segment lost 7 bases and the V segment lost 3 bases, leaving 3 bases of the junction unmatched. The germline V gene has CDR1 SGHTA and CDR2 FQGTGA. There are 14 residues in the CDR3. The CDR3 DNA reads TGTGCCAGCAGCTTTGACAGGGGGCAAAATGAGCAGTTCTTC. It specifies CASSFDRGQNEQFF.

The chain employs TRBV19 and TRBJ1-1; TRBD1 matches 8 bases. This CDR3 has 14 amino acids. The trim removed 5 bases at V and 7 bases at J, leaving 9 bases unmatched. The germline V gene encodes CDR1 LNHDA and CDR2 SQIVND (reference sequence). The CDR3 region is CASSPIPGGGEAFF. CDR3 sequence (DNA): TGTGCCAGTAGTCCCATCCCAGGGGGCGGTGAAGCTTTCTTT.

The chain joins TRBV28 to TRBJ1-2; D may be TRBD1 (5 bases). With 8 bases removed from V and 9 bases from J, the gap between germline ends came to 13 bases. Looked up from germline, CDR1 is MDHEN and CDR2 is SYDVKM. The CDR3 covers 11 residues. The CDR3 here is CASPPRGSYTF. The DNA of the CDR3 is TGTGCCAGCCCACCCCGGGGGAGCTACACCTTC.

In this sample, this clone turned up once. This chain connects TRBV27 to TRBJ2-1, with D possibly matching TRBD2 (6 bases). Trimming took off 1 base at V and 9 bases at J, with 13 bases between the two ends. CDR3 length: 14 amino acids. CDR1 is MNHEY and CDR2 is SMNVEV in the germline V gene (reference sequence). CDR3 nucleotide sequence: TGTGCCAGCAGTTTATGGGTAGGGAGGAGTGAGCAGTTCTTC. Its translation: CASSLWVGRSEQFF.

The rearrangement joins TRBV30 to TRBJ2-2, with 10 nucleotides matching TRBD2. The CDR3 covers 17 residues. Germline loops: CDR1 GTSNPN, CDR2 SVGIG (reference sequence). Germline trimming cut 0 bases from V and 1 base from J; bases unmatched to any gene: 5. The CDR3 protein is CAWSVGWTSGNTGELFF. The CDR3 DNA reads TGTGCCTGGAGTGTAGGTTGGACTAGCGGGAACACCGGGGAGCTGTTTTTT. The entire variable domain, with the rest obtained from reference TRBV30 and TRBJ2-2, is as follows: SQTIHQWPATLVQPVGSPLSLECTVEGTSNPNLYWYRQAAGRGLQLLFYSVGIGQISSEVPQNLSASRPQDRQFILSSKKLLLSDSGFYLCAWSVGWTSGNTGELFFGEGSRLTVL.

The genes are TRBV6-5 and TRBJ1-5, with unresolved D. This CDR3 spans 15 amino acids. Trimming pared 7 bases from V and 5 bases from J, leaving 18 bases between. The germline V gene encodes CDR1 MNHEY and CDR2 SVGAGI. This CDR3 is CASTEFWAGDQPQHF. DNA for the CDR3: TGTGCCAGCACAGAATTTTGGGCGGGCGATCAGCCCCAGCATTTT.

The rearrangement links TRBV7-2 to TRBJ2-1; 7 bases are a match to TRBD1. V shed 5 bases and J 7 bases; nucleotides not matched to a gene: 14. Germline CDR1 reads SGHTA; CDR2 reads FQGNSA. This CDR3 is built from 16 residues. The CDR3: CASSPRTGPMVNEQFF. In nucleotides, the CDR3 is TGTGCCAGCAGCCCCCGGACAGGCCCGATGGTGAATGAGCAGTTCTTC.

The chain carries TRBV14 and TRBJ2-7, with 9 bases aligning to TRBD2. Germline V gene lookup returns CDR1 SGHDN and CDR2 FVKESK. The V and J ends lost 4 bases and 0 bases, in that order; junction bases with no gene match: 7. The CDR3 runs to 16 residues. The CDR3 sequence: CASSPLAGTSSYEQYF. The CDR3 DNA sequence: TGTGCCAGCAGCCCTCTAGCGGGAACGAGCTCCTACGAGCAGTACTTC. The entire variable domain, with the rest obtained from reference TRBV14 and TRBJ2-7, is as follows: EAGVTQFPSHSVIEKGQTVTLRCDPISGHDNLYWYRRVMGKEIKFLLHFVKESKQDESGMPNNRFLAERTGGTYSTLKVQPAELEDSGVYFCASSPLAGTSSYEQYFGPGTRLTVT.

The chain carries TRBV12-5 and TRBJ2-3, with 10 positions matching TRBD2. The junction had 11 bases not matched to a gene; V was cut back by 1 base and J by 4 bases. Germline CDR1 is LGHNT and CDR2 is FRNRAP. This CDR3 contains 18 residues. This CDR3 reads CASGLAPFLAGVADTQYF. CDR3 nucleotide sequence: TGTGCTAGTGGTTTGGCGCCCTTTCTAGCGGGAGTGGCAGATACGCAGTATTTT.

This chain links TRBV27 with TRBJ1-4; possibly TRBD1 for D (6 bases). The CDR3 has 17 residues. Trimming shortened V by 5 bases and J by 2 bases, and 18 bases separated the two germline ends. Germline assignment: CDR1 MNHEY and CDR2 SMNVEV (reference sequence). CDR3 coding DNA: TGTGCCAGCAGTCTCCGTGGGGGGGCGAAGACTAATGAAAAACTGTTTTTT. Protein sequence: CASSLRGGAKTNEKLFF.